This passage covers 15 T cell receptor beta chains from one sample sequenced in a study of breast tumors, draining lymph nodes, adjacent tissues. MiXCR was run by TCRdb on the multiplex PCR reads, yielding one entry per CDR3 protein. The table records some 120,000 distinct CDR3 sequences, 21% of them present only once. Samples came from axillary lymph nodes draining the breast cancer. The sequenced sample was axillary lymph node tissue. The receptor set was obtained from a female donor with breast cancer. Some clones in this sample may be carry-over from other donors' samples.

The J gene is TRBJ2-4, the V gene TRBV19; D may be TRBD2 (6 bases). Per the germline V gene, CDR1 is LNHDA and CDR2 is SQIVND (reference sequence). Trimming removed 6 bases from V and 3 bases from J, with 9 bases in between. This CDR3 has 13 residues. The CDR3 coding sequence is TGTGCCAGTAGACCGGGACTCAAAAACATTCAGTACTTC. Translation: CASRPGLKNIQYF.

This clonotype was seen at least ten times. The V gene is TRBV6-1, the J gene TRBJ1-2; D remains unclear. V was shortened by 1 base and J by 6 bases, with 15 bases between the two germline ends. Per germline, CDR1 MNHNS and CDR2 SASEGT. The CDR3 is made up of 15 amino acids. The CDR3 is CASSEVGDLGNGYTF. CDR3 coding DNA: TGTGCCAGCAGTGAAGTAGGCGACCTTGGCAATGGCTACACCTTC.

There are many counts of this clonotype. The chain carries TRBV7-3 and TRBJ2-7; no firm D call. The CDR3 length is 14 residues. Trimming removed 2 bases from V and 3 bases from J, with 11 bases in between. Per the germline V gene, CDR1 is SGHTA and CDR2 is FQGTGA. The CDR3 is CASSLDGLNYEQYF. For the CDR3, the DNA is TGTGCCAGCAGCTTAGACGGGTTGAACTACGAGCAGTACTTC. Supplemented by reference TRBV7-3 and TRBJ2-7, the full variable domain reads GAGVSQTPSNKVTEKGKYVELRCDPISGHTALYWYRQSLGQGPEFLIYFQGTGAADDSGLPNDRFFAVRPEGSVSTLKIQRTERGDSAVYLCASSLDGLNYEQYFGPGTRLTVT.

In this sample, this clonotype turned up many times. The chain links TRBV19 to TRBJ2-6, with 9 bases identical to TRBD1. The CDR3 is 18 amino acids. The V gene's germline CDR1 is LNHDA and CDR2 SQIVND (reference sequence). V lost 8 bases and J lost 1; bases outside the gene matches: 12. CDR3 loop: CASGPRPGQGSGANVLTF. Here the CDR3 DNA reads TGTGCCAGTGGCCCTCGACCGGGACAGGGATCTGGGGCCAACGTCCTGACTTTC.

This clonotype has ten or more counts. The chain uses TRBV20-1 and TRBJ2-7; TRBD2 aligns across 9 bases. CDR3 length: 14 residues. V lost 5 bases, J lost 3 bases, and 8 bases stayed unmatched. Germline-derived CDR1 and CDR2 are DFQATT and SNEGSKA (reference sequence). CDR3 region: CSAPVAGVDYEQYF. For the CDR3, the DNA is TGCAGTGCTCCCGTAGCGGGAGTGGACTACGAGCAGTACTTC.

This clonotype has at least ten counts. This chain links TRBV10-3 with TRBJ2-7, with 7 bases that match TRBD1. The ends lost 5 bases at V and 3 bases at J; junction bases unmatched: 1. Germline CDR1 and CDR2: ENHRY and SYGVKD. The CDR3 runs to 12 residues. CDR3: CAISRDSYEQYF. In DNA, the CDR3 is TGTGCCATCAGTCGGGACAGCTACGAGCAGTACTTC.

Remarks on this clonotype: This could be a read error, since a much larger clone is one nucleotide away. This chain connects TRBV10-3 to TRBJ2-5; 8 nucleotides line up with TRBD1. Germline CDR1 and CDR2: ENHRY and SYGVKD. This CDR3 is 15 amino acids long. CDR3 in amino acids: CAISTATGGIETRYF. In nucleotides, the CDR3 is TGTGCCATCAGCACAGCTACAGGGGGTATTGAGACCCGGTACTTC.

Comment on this clonotype: A much larger clone lies one base from this, so it may be a read error. The J gene is TRBJ1-2, the V gene TRBV6-1; TRBD1 might be the D (5 bases). Germline CDR1 is MNHNS and CDR2 is SASEGT. This CDR3 has 16 residues. CDR3 protein: CASIGPAGRSIGGHTF. CDR3 nucleotide sequence: TGTGCCAGCATTGGTCCCGCGGGACGGAGTATAGGTGGCCACACCTTC.

Worth noting for this clonotype: Just one base apart from a much larger clone, this may be a read error. The J gene is TRBJ1-4, the V gene TRBV6-1; D call uncertain. The CDR3 extends over 14 amino acids. The germline V and J ends were trimmed by 3 bases and 4 bases, with 9 bases remaining between them. Germline V gene lookup returns CDR1 MNHNS and CDR2 SASEGT. The CDR3 DNA is TGTGCCAGCAGTGACGGGTCCGTTAATGAAAAACTGTTTTTT. Translating it yields CASSDGSVNEKLFF.

Concerning this clonotype itself: A much larger clone lies a single base off, so this may be a read error. The chain recombines TRBV2 with TRBJ2-1; D might be TRBD2 (5 bases). V dropped 1 base and J dropped 12 bases, with 13 bases sitting between them. Germline CDR1 SNHLY, CDR2 FYNNEI. CDR3 size: 13 residues. In DNA, the CDR3 is TGTGCCAGCAGTGAAGTTACCCGCCGGGGGCAGTTCTTC. Translating it yields CASSEVTRRGQFF.

As for this clonotype: This may be a read error, as it is one base from a much larger clone. Because the CDR3's place on the DNA is in doubt, the DNA is left out and the CDR3 is given as listed by TCRdb. V and J are TRBV12-3 or TRBV12-4 and TRBJ2-5; the DNA was not compared with TRBD1, the D call given in the table. The length of the CDR3 is 16 amino acids, counting both ends. Here the CDR3 reads CASSFGTGNNQETQNF.

This clonotype was counted many times. The chain employs TRBV24-1 and TRBJ2-1; 7 nucleotides line up with TRBD2. CDR3 length equals 14 residues. Germline CDR1 and CDR2: KGHDR and SFDVKD. J was trimmed by 7 bases and V by 3 bases; bases with no gene match: 5. The CDR3: CATSDGGSGNEQFF. The CDR3 DNA is TGTGCCACCAGTGATGGCGGGAGTGGTAATGAGCAGTTCTTC.

This clonotype was seen once. The rearrangement joins TRBV6-2 or TRBV6-3 to TRBJ2-1; 7 nucleotides align to TRBD2. Trimming took 2 bases from V and 4 from J; bases not matched to a gene: 8. The CDR3 spans 16 residues. Germline assignment: CDR1 MNHEY and CDR2 SVGEGT. CDR3 in DNA: TGTGCCAGCAGTTACGGGCAGCGGGATTATTACAATGAGCAGTTCTTC. It is translated as CASSYGQRDYYNEQFF.

This clonotype was detected ten times or more. Written as DNA, the CDR3 is TGTGCCAGCAGCTTCTCCGGACAGGGCAATTCACCCCTCCACTTT. Residues: CASSFSGQGNSPLHF. The rearrangement uses TRBV5-5 and TRBJ1-6; 8 positions match TRBD1. Germline lookup yields CDR1 SGHKS and CDR2 YYEKEE (reference sequence). The CDR3 is 15 residues long. With 2 bases clipped from V and 7 bases from J, the junction kept 5 bases outside the gene matches.

This clonotype was detected many times. V is TRBV3-1 and J is TRBJ1-2; 9 bases match TRBD1. The length of the CDR3 is 13 residues. CDR1 LGHDT and CDR2 YNNKEL come from the germline V gene (reference sequence). V was pared by 6 bases and J by 5 bases, with 4 bases of the junction left unmatched. CDR3 DNA sequence: TGTGCCAGCAGATCCGGACAGGGGTATGGCTACACCTTC. Translated, it gives CASRSGQGYGYTF.